Following are 29 T cell receptor beta chains from one sample sequenced in a study of CD8+ T cells in alopecia areata. Reverse transcription of extracted RNA yielded cDNA, which provided the sequencing template. The method was immunoSEQ multiplex PCR; TCRdb's version includes in-frame clones alone and lacks a portion of them. Counted here are about 210,000 clones, 55% to 70% occurring once; the ten biggest clones make up around 4.3%. This sample's treatment: oral pan-JAK inhibitor, 5-10 mg twice daily. Sample: CD4+ T cells sorted from blood, taken at week 4, from a patient treated with tofacitinib. Receptors originate from a human donor with alopecia areata.

This clone was seen only a few times. The chain has TRBV5-1 and TRBJ2-2; D unclear. Germline loops: CDR1 SGHRS, CDR2 YFSETQ. The CDR3 is 13 amino acids. V lost 2 bases and J 1 base, leaving 3 bases between the germline ends. CDR3 sequence reads: CASSFQNTGELFF. The CDR3 DNA reads as TGCGCCAGCAGCTTTCAGAACACCGGGGAGCTGTTTTTT.

The V gene is TRBV13, the J gene TRBJ2-5, with D maybe TRBD2 (7 bases). V lost 10 bases to trimming and J lost 2 bases, with 17 bases between them. Germline lookup yields CDR1 PRHDT and CDR2 FYEKMQ (reference sequence). This CDR3 is built from 14 residues. The CDR3 nucleotides read TGTGCCACCTCCAGGGGAGGGAATCAAGAGACCCAGTACTTC. Translating gives CATSRGGNQETQYF.

This chain connects TRBV7-8 to TRBJ2-7, with 7 bases that match TRBD1. The V gene's germline CDR1 is SGHVS and CDR2 FQNEAQ. This CDR3 spans 14 amino acids. J gave up 6 bases and V 1 base, and 6 bases lay outside the gene matches. The DNA of the CDR3 is TGTGCCAGCAGCTTAGGACGAGACAGGGTCGAGCAGTACTTC. Translating gives CASSLGRDRVEQYF.

This clone appeared once. This sequence joins TRBV7-2 and TRBJ2-7; D gene uncertain. Germline assignment: CDR1 SGHTA and CDR2 FQGNSA. Trimming took 4 bases from V and 6 from J, leaving 13 bases between them. The CDR3 is 13 residues long. CDR3 nucleotide sequence: TGTGCCAGCAGCTCAATCACCCACCTCGAGCAGTACTTC. It yields the protein CASSSITHLEQYF.

Note on this clone: Other nucleotide sequences in the sample specify the same CDR3. The chain uses TRBV7-9 and TRBJ2-5; 8 bases align to TRBD1. Losses at the gene ends were 1 base for V and 1 base for J; bases not matched to a gene: 5. This CDR3 comprises 16 residues. CDR1 is SEHNR and CDR2 is FQNEAQ in the germline V gene (reference sequence). CDR3 in amino acids: CASSLGDRGLQETQYF. The DNA for the CDR3 is TGTGCCAGCAGCTTAGGAGACAGGGGACTCCAAGAGACCCAGTACTTC.

The table lists this clone with a few counts. J is TRBJ1-2 and V is TRBV7-9; 9 nucleotides match TRBD1. The CDR3 spans 13 residues. The germline CDR1 and CDR2 sequences are SEHNR and FQNEAQ (reference sequence). Trimming at V came to 4 bases and at J to 14 bases, leaving 11 bases not matched to a gene. In DNA, the CDR3 is TGTGCCAGCAGCTGGGACAGGGAGAATGCGGGTACCTTC. This encodes CASSWDRENAGTF.

The gene calls are TRBV30 and TRBJ2-5; D may match TRBD1 or TRBD2 (5 bases each). CDR3 length: 14 amino acids. V was pared by 0 bases and J by 4 bases, with 12 bases between. CDR1 is GTSNPN and CDR2 is SVGIG in the germline V gene (reference sequence). CDR3 loop: CAWSVLAGRETQYF. The CDR3 DNA reads as TGTGCCTGGAGTGTACTCGCAGGGAGAGAGACCCAGTACTTC.

The rearrangement uses TRBV18 and TRBJ2-4; D is tentatively TRBD1 or TRBD2 (5 bases each). Trimming took 2 bases from V and 11 from J, leaving 28 bases between them. The CDR3 extends over 18 amino acids. Germline CDR1 KGHSH, CDR2 LQKENI. The CDR3 DNA sequence: TGTGCCAGCTCACCAGGGGGATTTACCACCTCCTACCACCGTTTTCAGTACTTC. Its translation: CASSPGGFTTSYHRFQYF.

This clone occurred a few times. The chain is built from TRBV4-2 and TRBJ2-7; no clear D. This CDR3 has 13 amino acids. Trimming removed 4 bases at V and 6 bases at J, with 13 bases between. Germline V CDR1 and CDR2: LGHNA, YNFKEQ. The CDR3 protein is CASSPRLEGEQYF. The CDR3 bases are TGTGCCAGCAGCCCCAGGCTCGAAGGCGAGCAGTACTTC.

This clone was found a few times. The CDR3 DNA reads TGTGCCACCAGCAGAGCGGGCTACGAGCAGTACTTC. Translated, it gives CATSRAGYEQYF. The gene calls are TRBV15 and TRBJ2-7; D is unclear. CDR1 LNHNV and CDR2 YYDKDF come from the germline V gene (reference sequence). This CDR3 has 12 amino acids. Trimming cost V 1 base and J 3 bases, with 4 bases left between them.

This clone was seen only a few times. The rearrangement joins TRBV29-1 to TRBJ2-4, with D maybe TRBD2 (6 bases). The V gene lost 5 bases and the J gene lost 7 bases, with 12 bases spanning the gap. This CDR3 region has 12 residues. Germline CDR1 SQVTM, CDR2 ANQGSEA. CDR3 sequence (DNA): TGCAGCGTTACGATGGCGGGGAACATTCAGTACTTC. Translated, it gives CSVTMAGNIQYF.

V usage is TRBV7-6 and J usage is TRBJ1-2, with a tentative D call TRBD1 (6 bases). CDR3 size: 15 residues. The germline V gene has CDR1 SGHVS and CDR2 FNYEAQ. Trimming removed 2 bases at V and 2 bases at J, with 12 bases between. In DNA form, the CDR3 reads TGTGCCAGCAGCTTACAACTTGACAGGAACTATGGCTACACCTTC. Its translation is CASSLQLDRNYGYTF.

This clone is a singleton in its sample. The genes are TRBV25-1 and TRBJ2-3, with TRBD2 matching 7 bases. The length of the CDR3 is 18 residues. In germline, CDR1 is MGHDK, CDR2 SYGVNS. After removal of 4 bases from V and 1 base from J, the junction contained 14 bases not matched to a gene. CDR3 sequence (DNA): TGTGCCAGCAGTGGAGCCCTAAGTATGGCGGGGGGCACAGATACGCAGTATTTT. Protein product: CASSGALSMAGGTDTQYF. Supplemented by reference TRBV25-1 and TRBJ2-3, the full variable domain reads EADIYQTPRYLVIGTGKKITLECSQTMGHDKMYWYQQDPGMELHLIHYSYGVNSTEKGDLSSESTVSRIRTEHFPLTLESARPSHTSQYLCASSGALSMAGGTDTQYFGPGTRLTVL.

The chain links TRBV5-1 to TRBJ1-2, with unresolved D. V was trimmed by 0 bases and J by 8 bases, leaving 14 bases between them. The length of the CDR3 is 14 residues. Germline V gives CDR1 SGHRS, CDR2 YFSETQ. The CDR3 is CASSLDRAILGYTF. The CDR3, as DNA: TGCGCCAGCAGCTTGGATAGGGCGATTCTCGGCTACACCTTC. The entire variable domain, with the rest obtained from reference TRBV5-1 and TRBJ1-2, is as follows: KAGVTQTPRYLIKTRGQQVTLSCSPISGHRSVSWYQQTPGQGLQFLFEYFSETQRNKGNFPGRFSGRQFSNSRSEMNVSTLELGDSALYLCASSLDRAILGYTFGSGTRLTVV.

The CDR3 loop reads CASSVRQGDGYTF. The CDR3 region has the DNA TGTGCCAGCAGTGTGCGGCAGGGGGATGGCTACACCTTC. The chain couples TRBV2 to TRBJ1-2; 7 bases align to TRBD1. This CDR3 has 13 residues. Germline V gives CDR1 SNHLY, CDR2 FYNNEI. The V and J ends lost 4 bases and 6 bases, in that order; junction bases with no gene match: 5.

The DNA for the CDR3 is TGTGCCGGATCAACAGGGACGGGGCAGACCCAGTACTTC. Protein product: CAGSTGTGQTQYF. The chain employs TRBV7-9 and TRBJ2-5; a weak D match, TRBD1 (6 bases). The germline V gene encodes CDR1 SEHNR and CDR2 FQNEAQ (reference sequence). The V gene lost 11 bases and the J gene lost 6 bases, with 19 bases spanning the gap. The CDR3 runs to 13 residues.

Turning to this clone: The same CDR3 also results from other DNA sequences found in this sample. V is TRBV6-5 and J is TRBJ1-5, with D unclear. The CDR3 is made up of 12 amino acids. The germline V gene has CDR1 MNHEY and CDR2 SVGAGI. Trimming left V 6 bases short and J 7 bases short, with 10 bases between. This chain's CDR3 is CASSGPGQPQHF. The CDR3 nucleotides are TGTGCCAGCAGCGGACCGGGACAGCCCCAGCATTTT.

This clone came up a few times. The V call is TRBV10-3, the J call TRBJ2-7; maybe TRBD1 (6 bases). Per germline, CDR1 ENHRY and CDR2 SYGVKD. The CDR3 is made up of 13 amino acids. Deletions cut 7 bases from V and 0 bases from J, with 10 bases between. The CDR3 DNA is TGTGCCATCACCGGACAGCTCTCCTACGAGCAGTACTTC. Amino acid sequence: CAITGQLSYEQYF.

The rearrangement links TRBV29-1 to TRBJ2-3; no reliable D call. Trimming removed 4 bases at V and 0 bases at J, with 11 bases between. CDR1 and CDR2 from the germline V gene are SQVTM and ANQGSEA. The CDR3 spans 14 residues. The CDR3 DNA follows: TGCAGCGTTGGGCCCCGTCTCAGCACAGATACGCAGTATTTT. Encoded protein: CSVGPRLSTDTQYF.

V and J are TRBV27 and TRBJ1-1; the match to TRBD1 covers 8 bases. The trim removed 5 bases at V and 1 base at J, leaving 6 bases unmatched. Germline V lookup: CDR1 MNHEY, CDR2 SMNVEV (reference sequence). CDR3 length: 15 amino acids. The CDR3 sequence is CASSPGTGRNTEAFF. CDR3 nucleotide sequence: TGTGCCAGCAGTCCAGGGACAGGAAGGAACACTGAAGCTTTCTTT.

This clone has just a few counts. The V gene is TRBV23-1, the J gene TRBJ1-6; D perhaps matches TRBD1 (5 bases). TRBV23-1 is annotated as an ORF whose role is uncertain. This CDR3 spans 16 amino acids. V was trimmed by 0 bases and J by 6 bases, leaving 12 bases between them. CDR3 bases: TGCGCCAGCAGTCAATCGGGGCAGGGACTTAATTCACCCCTCCACTTT. It translates to CASSQSGQGLNSPLHF.

The table lists this clone with a few counts. J is TRBJ2-5 and V is TRBV28; D is unresolved. V was trimmed by 1 base and J by 7 bases, leaving 13 bases between them. Germline CDR1 reads MDHEN; CDR2 reads SYDVKM. The CDR3 length is 14 residues. The DNA for the CDR3 is TGTGCCAGCAGTTTATACGCGAGCCCGGGGACCCAGTACTTC. Protein: CASSLYASPGTQYF.

This clone has only a few counts. The gene calls are TRBV11-1 and TRBJ2-5; the D call may be TRBD1 or TRBD2 (5 bases each). Germline V gene sequence: CDR1 SGHAT, CDR2 FQDESV (reference sequence). CDR3 length: 14 amino acids. Trimming cost V 0 bases and J 5 bases, with 10 bases left between them. The CDR3 is CASSLAPGPETQYF. The DNA of the CDR3 is TGTGCCAGCAGCTTAGCTCCGGGACCGGAGACCCAGTACTTC.

The chain recombines TRBV30 with TRBJ2-7; D is ambiguous. The germline V gene encodes CDR1 GTSNPN and CDR2 SVGIG (reference sequence). With 3 bases removed from V and 3 bases from J, the gap between germline ends came to 15 bases. CDR3 length: 14 amino acids. CDR3 region: CAWRPPRVYYEQYF. The CDR3 DNA is TGTGCCTGGAGGCCCCCCCGGGTGTACTACGAGCAGTACTTC.

A few counts support this clone. V gene TRBV5-1 combines with J gene TRBJ2-6, with D perhaps matching TRBD2 (6 bases). The V gene's germline CDR1 is SGHRS and CDR2 YFSETQ. This CDR3 has 16 residues. Trimming took 0 bases from V and 0 from J, leaving 7 bases between them. The CDR3 nucleotides read TGCGCCAGCAGCTTGGCCGGGAGCTCTGGGGCCAACGTCCTGACTTTC. Translating gives CASSLAGSSGANVLTF.

On this clone: Sequence at one end of the junction differs from germline and may be a read error. This chain connects TRBV5-4 to TRBJ1-2, with D possibly TRBD1 on 5 matching bases. The V gene's germline CDR1 is SGHNT and CDR2 YYREEE (reference sequence). CDR3 size: 13 residues. CDR3 amino acids: CASSLVEGRRLAF. Here the CDR3 DNA reads TGTGCCAGCAGCTTGGTTGAGGGGCGCCGACTTGCCTTC. The whole variable domain, remainder taken from reference TRBV5-4 and TRBJ1-2, is ETGVTQSPTHLIKTRGQQVTLRCSSQSGHNTVSWYQQALGQGPQFIFQYYREEENGRGNFPPRFSGLQFPNYSSELNVNALELDDSALYLCASSLVEGRRLAFGSGTRLTVV.

This clone has only a few counts. This chain joins TRBV27 and TRBJ1-2, with 10 bases that match TRBD1. In germline, CDR1 is MNHEY, CDR2 SMNVEV (reference sequence). J gave up 8 bases and V 6 bases, and 18 bases lay outside the gene matches. The CDR3 runs to 17 residues. This CDR3 reads CASSIGGPDRGSEGYTF. DNA of the CDR3: TGTGCCAGCAGCATAGGGGGACCGGACAGGGGGTCGGAAGGCTACACCTTC.

This chain connects TRBV9 to TRBJ2-5, with D possibly TRBD1 on 6 matching bases. V lost 3 bases to trimming and J lost 3 bases, with 12 bases between them. CDR1 and CDR2 (germline): SGDLS, YYNGEE. CDR3 length: 14 residues. CDR3 nucleotide sequence: TGTGCCAGCAGCGCCCCAGGGGCAGAAGAGACCCAGTACTTC. Protein sequence: CASSAPGAEETQYF.

V gene TRBV7-9 combines with J gene TRBJ1-1, with TRBD1 as a possible D gene (5 bases). Germline V gene data show CDR1 as SEHNR and CDR2 as FQNEAQ (reference sequence). Trimming shortened V by 5 bases and J by 1 base, and 14 bases separated the two germline ends. The length of the CDR3 is 15 residues. Here the CDR3 reads CASSLPGRSNTEAFF. The CDR3, as DNA: TGTGCCAGCAGCCTCCCGGGACGTTCGAACACTGAAGCTTTCTTT.